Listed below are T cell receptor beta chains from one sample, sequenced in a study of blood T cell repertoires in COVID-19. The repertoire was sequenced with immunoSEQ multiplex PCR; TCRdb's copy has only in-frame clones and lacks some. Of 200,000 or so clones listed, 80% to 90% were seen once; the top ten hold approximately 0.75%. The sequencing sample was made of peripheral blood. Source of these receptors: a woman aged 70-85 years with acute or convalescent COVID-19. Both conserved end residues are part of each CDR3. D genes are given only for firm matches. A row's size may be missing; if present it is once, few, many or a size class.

CASGLFLAGGIYEQYF | TGTGCTAGTGGTTTGTTCCTGGCAGGGGGCATCTACGAGCAGTACTTC | TRBD1 | TRBV12-5 | NA | TRBJ2-7
CASSLETGSLAGELFF | TGTGCCAGCAGCTTAGAGACGGGTTCGCTAGCCGGGGAGCTGTTTTTT | NA | TRBV11-2 | NA | TRBJ2-2
CASSLSEGQENGYTF | TGTGCCAGCAGCTTATCTGAAGGACAGGAGAATGGCTACACCTTC | TRBD1 | TRBV7-9 | NA | TRBJ1-2
CASSEGSGASRYTF | TGTGCCAGCAGTGAAGGGTCAGGGGCAAGTCGCTACACCTTC | NA | TRBV25-1 | once | TRBJ1-2
CASRQGGNTEAFF | TGCGCCAGCAGACAGGGGGGGAACACTGAAGCTTTCTTT | TRBD1 | TRBV10-2 | few | TRBJ1-1
CASSLDPGQTAYGYTF | TGTGCCAGCAGCTTGGATCCGGGACAGACGGCCTATGGCTACACCTTC | TRBD1 | TRBV5-4 | few | TRBJ1-2
CASSFRGNTIYF | TGTGCCAGCAGTTTTCGGGGAAACACCATATATTTT | NA | TRBV28 | few | TRBJ1-3
CAAGGLMNTGELFF | TGTGCCGCTGGGGGACTGATGAACACCGGGGAGCTGTTTTTT | NA | TRBV24-1 | NA | TRBJ2-2
CASSNGRILLGNEQFF | TGTGCCAGCAGTAACGGGAGAATACTTTTGGGGAATGAGCAGTTCTTC | NA | TRBV3-1/TRBV3-2 | NA | TRBJ2-1
CASSVPDRGPGDTQYF | TGTGCCAGCAGCGTACCGGACAGGGGACCGGGGGATACGCAGTATTTT | TRBD1 | TRBV7-9 | NA | TRBJ2-3
CASSEGTGNTGELFF | TGTGCCAGCAGTGAAGGTACAGGGAACACCGGGGAGCTGTTTTTT | NA | TRBV6-1 | once | TRBJ2-2
CASSQQGADEQYF | TGTGCCAGCAGCCAACAGGGGGCCGACGAGCAGTACTTC | TRBD1 | TRBV3-1/TRBV3-2 | NA | TRBJ2-7
CASSIQGSNQPQHF | TGTGCCAGTAGTATACAGGGAAGCAATCAGCCCCAGCATTTT | NA | TRBV19 | NA | TRBJ1-5
CASSPGTFGEQYF | TGTGCCAGCAGCCCTGGGACTTTCGGGGAGCAGTACTTC | NA | TRBV14 | NA | TRBJ2-7
CASSPRTGYNEQYF | TGTGCCAGCAGCCCTCGGACAGGGTATAACGAGCAGTACTTC | TRBD1 | TRBV11-1 | NA | TRBJ2-7
CASRRTEPGLLDYEQYF | TGTGCCAGCAGGAGAACCGAGCCGGGCCTACTAGACTACGAGCAGTACTTC | NA | TRBV27 | NA | TRBJ2-7
CASSLGLAGSGLEQFF | TGCGCCAGCAGCTTGGGTCTAGCGGGGTCCGGTTTGGAGCAGTTCTTC | TRBD2 | TRBV5-1 | few | TRBJ2-1
CASSLTGGPAPEQFF | TGTGCCAGCAGCCTTACAGGGGGGCCGGCGCCTGAGCAGTTCTTC | TRBD1 | TRBV7-3 | NA | TRBJ2-1
CASSLAVGYQETQYF | TGCGCCAGCAGCTTGGCCGTCGGGTACCAAGAGACCCAGTACTTC | NA | TRBV5-1 | NA | TRBJ2-5
CASSEGGRSYNEQFF | TGTGCCAGCAGTGAAGGCGGGAGGTCCTACAATGAGCAGTTCTTC | TRBD2 | TRBV6-4 | NA | TRBJ2-1
CASSVAPGGQYEQYF | TGTGCCAGCAGCGTAGCCCCGGGGGGGCAGTACGAGCAGTACTTC | TRBD2 | TRBV9 | NA | TRBJ2-7
CASSQVPGAYEQYF | TGTGCCAGCAGCCAAGTCCCGGGGGCCTACGAGCAGTACTTC | NA | TRBV6-2/TRBV6-3 | once | TRBJ2-7